This T cell receptor (beta chain) is drawn from a study of regulatory T cells in long-lasting Graves disease. Sequencing libraries for TCR beta were prepared with iRepertoire HTBI primers and Arm-PCR of CDR3 regions. TCRdb called the multiplex PCR reads again in MiXCR, with one record for every CDR3 protein. This sample has roughly 380,000 distinct CDR3 sequences, with around a sixth found just once. This sample's time point: newly diagnosed GD, antithyroid drugs for less than 3 months. RNA extracted from PBMCs served as the sequencing template. The CDR3 totals 14 residues. The sequences come from peripheral blood mononuclear cells (PBMCs), collected at new diagnosis, from a patient treated with antithyroid drugs. The chain employs TRBV12-3 or TRBV12-4 and TRBJ2-1; the match to TRBD1 covers 8 bases. The closer fit of TRBJ2-5 to the DNA end suggests the J call may be wrong. The TCR sequence derives from a female donor with Graves disease. The CDR3 DNA follows: TGTGCCAGCACTCGACAGGGGCTGGCAGAGACCCAGTACTTC. Amino acids: CASTRQGLAETQYF.